This is a list of T cell receptor beta chains from one sample in a study of blood T cell repertoires in COVID-19. TCRdb's copy holds only in-frame clones and misses some; the assay was immunoSEQ multiplex PCR. The repertoire holds about 260,000 clones, with around 91% as singletons. The specimen was PBMCs or T cells enriched from blood (not recorded which). Receptor source: a woman in her late teens or twenties who had recovered from COVID-19. Each CDR3 is given with its conserved first and last residue. D genes are given only for firm matches. Clone size is shown for a subset of rows, as once, few, many or a class of expanded clone.

abundance	d_gene	j_gene	v_gene	CDR3nt	CDR3aa
.	TRBD1	TRBJ1-4	TRBV5-1	TGCGCCAGCAGCTGGAGACAGGGGAATGAAAAACTGTTTTTT	CASSWRQGNEKLFF
.	TRBD2	TRBJ2-3	TRBV19	TGTGCCAGTAGTCTCGACCGGACTAGCGGCACAGATACGCAGTATTTT	CASSLDRTSGTDTQYF
once	.	TRBJ2-7	TRBV5-4	TGTGCCAGCAGAGAGGGAAGGGTTGGGGAGCAGTACTTC	CASREGRVGEQYF
.	.	TRBJ2-1	TRBV6-5	TGTGCCAGCTCAGTTAACAATGAGCAGTTCTTC	CASSVNNEQFF
.	.	TRBJ1-3	TRBV9	TGTGCCAGCAGCGTAGCTTGGGGGCGCTCTGGAAACACCATATATTTT	CASSVAWGRSGNTIYF
.	.	TRBJ2-5	TRBV19	TGTGCCAGTAGTATCGGGGGTGGGGAGACCCAGTACTTC	CASSIGGGETQYF
.	TRBD2	TRBJ2-1	TRBV5-1	TGCGCCAGCAGCTCCGGGGGGAGCTCCTACAATGAGCAGTTCTTC	CASSSGGSSYNEQFF
.	.	TRBJ1-1	TRBV5-1	TGCGCCAGCAGGAAAAACCATAGACAGGATGAAGCTTTCTTT	CASRKNHRQDEAFF
.	.	TRBJ1-5	TRBV19	TGTGCCACTGGTGACCCGGGGGGTAATCAGCCCCAGCATTTT	CATGDPGGNQPQHF
once	TRBD2	TRBJ2-5	TRBV6-5	TGTGCCAGCCCTACTAGCGAGGGGCAAGAGACCCAGTACTTC	CASPTSEGQETQYF
.	TRBD2	TRBJ2-3	TRBV20-1	TGCAGTGCTAGTGGGCTTAGCGGGGGGTCTGGGGGTACGCAGTATTTT	CSASGLSGGSGGTQYF
.	.	TRBJ1-2	TRBV3-1/TRBV3-2	TGTGCCAGCAGCCAAGGAACGCTATTATGGGGCTACACCTTC	CASSQGTLLWGYTF
.	TRBD1	TRBJ1-3	TRBV6-2/TRBV6-3	TGTGCCAGCAGCCCTTTCCTGACAGGGACTGGAAACACCATATATTTT	CASSPFLTGTGNTIYF
.	.	TRBJ2-2	TRBV6-5	TGTGCCAGCAGGCGCAACACCGGGGAGCTGTTTTTT	CASRRNTGELFF
.	.	TRBJ1-2	TRBV7-2	TGTGCCAGCAGTAACACAGGGTTGGTTGATGGCTACACCTTC	CASSNTGLVDGYTF
.	.	TRBJ2-1	TRBV5-1	TGCGCCAGCAGCTTGTCTGCAGGGGATGAGCAGTTCTTC	CASSLSAGDEQFF
.	.	TRBJ1-6	TRBV7-9	TGTGCCAGCAGCTTAGTGCAGGGGCAAGGTTCACCCCTCCACTTT	CASSLVQGQGSPLHF
.	TRBD1	TRBJ2-1	TRBV24-1	TGTGCCACCGCCGGGACAGGGGGGTCCGCGGACAATGAGCAGTTCTTC	CATAGTGGSADNEQFF
few	TRBD1	TRBJ1-1	TRBV2	TGTGCCAGCAGTAGGACAGGGGGCGCTTGGACTGAAGCTTTCTTT	CASSRTGGAWTEAFF
.	.	TRBJ2-7	TRBV10-2	TGCGCCAGCAGGCCGGGACACTTCTCCTACGAGCAGTACTTC	CASRPGHFSYEQYF
.	.	TRBJ2-3	TRBV6-6	TGTGCCAGCAGCAAGCTCACAGATACGCAGTATTTT	CASSKLTDTQYF
.	.	TRBJ2-1	TRBV14	TGTGCCAGCAGCCAAGAGGTACGACGAGCCCCTGGGAGCAATGAGCAGTTCTTC	CASSQEVRRAPGSNEQFF
.	TRBD1	TRBJ1-2	TRBV5-4	TGTGCCAGCAGCCCTGTCCCGGGACAGGGCGGAGACGGCTACACCTTC	CASSPVPGQGGDGYTF
.	TRBD1	TRBJ2-1	TRBV11-2	TGTGCCAGCAGCCTTGGGACAGGGACTGAGAGCTCCTACAATGAGCAGTTCTTC	CASSLGTGTESSYNEQFF
.	.	TRBJ1-4	TRBV6-5	TGTGCCAGCAGTTACTCAGGGGGTAGTAATGAAAAACTGTTTTTT	CASSYSGGSNEKLFF
.	.	TRBJ2-5	TRBV3-1/TRBV3-2	TGTGCCAGCAGCCAAGCGCGTCTAACAGAGACCCAGTACTTC	CASSQARLTETQYF
.	.	TRBJ2-2	TRBV28	TGTGCCAGCAGTTTATGGGACAGTGGCGGGGAGCTGTTTTTT	CASSLWDSGGELFF
.	.	TRBJ1-1	TRBV28	TGTGCCAGCAGTTTATGGACAGATTTGAACACTGAAGCTTTCTTT	CASSLWTDLNTEAFF
.	TRBD1	TRBJ2-7	TRBV2	TGTGCCAGGGGACAGGGGCACGAGCAGTACTTC	CARGQGHEQYF
.	.	TRBJ1-2	TRBV20-1	TGCAGTGCTAGTTTGGGGGGAGTGTTTTATGGCTACACCTTC	CSASLGGVFYGYTF
.	TRBD2	TRBJ2-5	TRBV10-3	TGTGCCATCGGCTCGACTAGCGGTATCCAAGAGACCCAGTACTTC	CAIGSTSGIQETQYF
.	.	TRBJ2-7	TRBV7-9	TGTGCCAGCAGCTTAGTACGGGGCTCCTACGAGCAGTACTTC	CASSLVRGSYEQYF
.	TRBD1	TRBJ1-6	TRBV10-2	TGCGCCGGCTGGACAGGAGGGAATTCACCCCTCCACTTT	CAGWTGGNSPLHF
.	TRBD1	TRBJ1-2	TRBV9	TGTGCCAGCAGCGTAGGGGCCGGGACAGAGGGCTTCGGCTACACCTTC	CASSVGAGTEGFGYTF
.	.	TRBJ1-1	TRBV5-5	TGTGCCAGCAGTCTTGACAGGAACACTGAAGCTTTCTTT	CASSLDRNTEAFF
.	.	TRBJ1-2	TRBV19	TGTGCCAGTAGTATCCCAGGGATGTATGGCTACACCTTC	CASSIPGMYGYTF
.	.	TRBJ2-2	TRBV5-1	TGCGCCAGCAGCTTGGAGGGACACACGACCGGGGAGCTGTTTTTT	CASSLEGHTTGELFF
.	.	TRBJ1-2	TRBV6-5	TGTGCCAGCAGTTACATGGTCAGGGCAGCTAACTATGGCTACACCTTC	CASSYMVRAANYGYTF
once	TRBD1	TRBJ1-6	TRBV6-5	TGTGCCAGCAGCTACAGGGGGCGCGAATCACCCCTCCACTTT	CASSYRGRESPLHF
.	TRBD1	TRBJ1-1	TRBV28	TGTGCCAGCACCCGCCAAGGGGGCGGAACTGAAGCTTTCTTT	CASTRQGGGTEAFF
once	.	TRBJ2-3	TRBV5-1	TGCGCCAGCAGCTTGTTCGGCGGGGAAAGCACAGATACGCAGTATTTT	CASSLFGGESTDTQYF
.	TRBD1	TRBJ1-2	TRBV6-5	TGTGCCAGCAGCAAACCGGACAGGGGAGATGGCTACACCTTC	CASSKPDRGDGYTF
.	.	TRBJ2-7	TRBV6-5	TGTGCCAGCAGTTACCGAACAGGGTACGAGCAGTACTTC	CASSYRTGYEQYF
.	TRBD2	TRBJ2-1	TRBV5-1	TGCGCCAGCAGCTTGAGTAGCGGGGTGAATGAGCAGTTCTTC	CASSLSSGVNEQFF
.	.	TRBJ2-2	TRBV5-1	TGCGCCAGCAGCTTCCTAGGGGGGGGAAACACCGGGGAGCTGTTTTTT	CASSFLGGGNTGELFF